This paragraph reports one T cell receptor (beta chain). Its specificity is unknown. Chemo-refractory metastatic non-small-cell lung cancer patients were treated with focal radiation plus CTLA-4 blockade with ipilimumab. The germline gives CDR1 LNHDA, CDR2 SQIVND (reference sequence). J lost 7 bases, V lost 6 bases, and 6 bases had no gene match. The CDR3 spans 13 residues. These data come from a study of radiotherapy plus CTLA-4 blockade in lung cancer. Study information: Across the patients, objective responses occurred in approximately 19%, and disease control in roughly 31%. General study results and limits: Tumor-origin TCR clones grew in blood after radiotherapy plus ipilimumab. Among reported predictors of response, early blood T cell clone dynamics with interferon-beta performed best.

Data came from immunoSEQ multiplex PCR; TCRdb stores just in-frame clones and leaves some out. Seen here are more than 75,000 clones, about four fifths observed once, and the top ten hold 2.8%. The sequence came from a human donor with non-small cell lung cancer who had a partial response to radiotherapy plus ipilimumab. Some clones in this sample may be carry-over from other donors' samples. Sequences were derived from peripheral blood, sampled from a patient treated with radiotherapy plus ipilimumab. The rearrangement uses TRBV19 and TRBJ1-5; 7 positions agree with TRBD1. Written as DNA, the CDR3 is TGTGCCAGTAGCGGGACAGCCAGACAGCCCCAGCATTTT. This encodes CASSGTARQPQHF.